Listed here is a single TCR beta chain. The data belong to a study of shared clonotypes between healthy human individuals. Study in general: Each donor had three CD4 naive, three CD4 memory, two CD8 naive and one CD8 memory plate.

Among the donors, all were Caucasian adults who lived in Nashville, Tennessee. CD45RA+ naive and CD45RA-negative memory subsets were separated from CD4+ cells. Researchers ran the assay at a deep level. Measured with immunoSEQ multiplex PCR; TCRdb has only the in-frame clones, and not every one. Here the sample spans about 2.4 million clones, roughly 92% being singletons. This receptor was obtained from a man in his late teens or twenties in good health. Sequenced: naive CD4+ T cells sorted from blood. Sample subset: CD45RA+ positively selected.

CDR3: CASSFLMSQETQYF. The CDR3 DNA reads TGCGCCAGCAGCTTCCTGATGAGCCAAGAGACCCAGTACTTC. The chain joins TRBV5-1 to TRBJ2-5; D gene ambiguous. Germline V gene data show CDR1 as SGHRS and CDR2 as YFSETQ. The ends were cut back, 2 bases at V and 1 base at J, with 9 bases in the middle. The CDR3 is 14 residues long. The full variable domain, rest sourced from reference TRBV5-1 and TRBJ2-5, is KAGVTQTPRYLIKTRGQQVTLSCSPISGHRSVSWYQQTPGQGLQFLFEYFSETQRNKGNFPGRFSGRQFSNSRSEMNVSTLELGDSALYLCASSFLMSQETQYFGPGTRLLVL.